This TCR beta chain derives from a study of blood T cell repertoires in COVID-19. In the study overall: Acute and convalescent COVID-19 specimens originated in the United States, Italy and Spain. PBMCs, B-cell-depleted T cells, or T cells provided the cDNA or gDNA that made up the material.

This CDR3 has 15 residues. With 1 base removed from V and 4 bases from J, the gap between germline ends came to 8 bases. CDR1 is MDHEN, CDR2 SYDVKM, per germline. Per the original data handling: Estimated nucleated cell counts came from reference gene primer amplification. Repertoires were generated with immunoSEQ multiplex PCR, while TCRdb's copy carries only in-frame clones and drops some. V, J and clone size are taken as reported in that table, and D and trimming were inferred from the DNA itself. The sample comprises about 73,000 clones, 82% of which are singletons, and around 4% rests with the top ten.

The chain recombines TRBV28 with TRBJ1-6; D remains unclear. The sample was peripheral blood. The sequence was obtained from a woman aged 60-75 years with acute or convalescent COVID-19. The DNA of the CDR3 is TGTGCCAGCAGTTTATTATCCGGGTATAATTCACCCCTCCACTTT. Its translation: CASSLLSGYNSPLHF.